Shown below are 23 T cell receptor beta chains from a single sample sequenced in a study of T-cell memory formation after mild COVID-19. TCRdb reanalysed the 5' RACE reads using MiXCR and keeps one entry per CDR3 protein. The profile covers under 85,000 distinct CDR3 sequences, with about 14% appearing a single time and under 35% taken by the ten largest. What was sequenced was PBMCs or a T cell subset sorted from them (not recorded which). The receptors shown here come from an adult woman who had mild COVID-19 (a few samples of this study predate the infection). Cell type and time point are not known.

This clonotype was recorded many times. This rearrangement joins TRBV5-1 to TRBJ2-5; D gene uncertain. The length of the CDR3 is 13 residues. V lost 4 bases to trimming and J lost 5 bases, with 12 bases between them. CDR1 is SGHRS and CDR2 is YFSETQ in the germline V gene. The CDR3 loop reads CASSPPMGETQYF. As DNA, the CDR3 is TGCGCCAGCAGCCCGCCTATGGGGGAGACCCAGTACTTC.

The chain carries TRBV4-3 and TRBJ2-3; 8 bases are a match to TRBD2. Germline-derived CDR1 and CDR2 are LGHNA and YSLEER. V was pared by 1 base and J by 1 base, with 4 bases of the junction left unmatched. The CDR3 sequence is 16 residues long. The CDR3 DNA sequence: TGCGCCAGCAGCCAAGGATCGGGAGGGGGCACAGATACGCAGTATTTT. Translating gives CASSQGSGGGTDTQYF.

This clonotype was seen more than once but under ten times. The J gene is TRBJ1-4, the V gene TRBV2; possible D gene TRBD1, 5 bases. CDR3 length: 16 amino acids. Germline V lookup: CDR1 SNHLY, CDR2 FYNNEI. The V end lost 8 bases, the J end lost 6 bases, and 22 bases lay between the germline ends. The CDR3 region has the DNA TGTGCCAGCGAACCCCGGGGGGGAACCCACTATGAAAAACTGTTTTTT. It yields the protein CASEPRGGTHYEKLFF.

This clonotype was detected only a few times. J is TRBJ1-1 and V is TRBV6-5, with unresolved D. The germline V gene encodes CDR1 MNHEY and CDR2 SVGAGI. Trimming took off 0 bases at V and 2 bases at J, with 13 bases between the two ends. The CDR3 extends over 16 amino acids. As DNA, the CDR3 is TGTGCCAGCAGTTACTCGATTACAGAGATAAACACTGAAGCTTTCTTT. Translating gives CASSYSITEINTEAFF.

In regard to this clonotype: Compared with germline, one end of the junction differs, possibly owing to a read error. The chain combines TRBV29-1 with TRBJ1-1; 7 positions match TRBD1. Per germline, CDR1 SQVTM and CDR2 ANQGSEA. The CDR3 is 15 amino acids. CDR3 in amino acids: CSVEPLDRTNIEAFF. The DNA for the CDR3 is TGCAGCGTAGAGCCTTTGGACAGGACTAACATTGAAGCTTTCTTT.

This clonotype was recorded at least ten times. DNA of the CDR3: TGCGCCAGCAGCCAAGAGCCGGGACTAGCGGGCGAGCAGTACTTC. As protein: CASSQEPGLAGEQYF. The chain is built from TRBV4-1 and TRBJ2-7, with 12 nucleotides matching TRBD2. The CDR3 is 15 amino acids. The trim removed 0 bases at V and 6 bases at J, leaving 3 bases unmatched. Germline-derived CDR1 and CDR2 are MGHRA and YSYEKL.

This clonotype appeared a few times. The chain uses TRBV25-1 and TRBJ2-1; TRBD2 matches 10 bases. Germline V CDR1 and CDR2: MGHDK, SYGVNS. The junction had 15 bases not matched to a gene; V was cut back by 0 bases and J by 7 bases. This CDR3 comprises 19 residues. CDR3 loop: CASSEYALGAGGRKNEQFF. In nucleotides, the CDR3 is TGTGCCAGCAGTGAATATGCGTTGGGAGCGGGGGGGCGTAAAAATGAGCAGTTCTTC.

For the CDR3, the DNA is TGCGCCAGCAGCCCGCTTGGGACAGGAAGTATGAACACTGAAGCTTTCTTT. It yields the protein CASSPLGTGSMNTEAFF. The gene calls are TRBV5-1 and TRBJ1-1; 8 bases align to TRBD1. CDR1 is SGHRS, CDR2 YFSETQ, per germline. Unmatched junction bases numbered 11, after V lost 4 bases and J lost 0 bases. The CDR3 extends over 17 amino acids.

The chain's CDR3 is CASSLNSGDTQYF. The CDR3 coding sequence is TGTGCCAGCAGCTTAAATTCGGGGGATACGCAGTATTTT. V is TRBV7-6 and J is TRBJ2-3; tentatively, D is TRBD2 (5 bases). This CDR3 is built from 13 residues. Trimming removed 2 bases at V and 6 bases at J, with 9 bases between. The germline gives CDR1 SGHVS, CDR2 FNYEAQ.

The chain couples TRBV5-1 to TRBJ1-5, with D maybe TRBD1 (5 bases). This CDR3 contains 14 residues. From germline, CDR1 is SGHRS and CDR2 YFSETQ. V gave up 2 bases and J gave up 2 bases, with 8 bases separating them. CDR3 sequence: CASSFDSRNQPQHF. The CDR3 DNA reads as TGCGCCAGCAGCTTTGACAGCCGCAATCAGCCCCAGCATTTT.

The gene calls are TRBV30 and TRBJ2-7; possible D gene TRBD1, 6 bases. Germline V gene data show CDR1 as GTSNPN and CDR2 as SVGIG (reference sequence). The CDR3 runs to 16 residues. V was shortened by 2 bases and J by 2 bases, with 19 bases between the two germline ends. CDR3 nucleotides: TGTGCCTGGAGTCCTCAGACAGGTTATTCCACCTACGAGCAGTACTTC. Its translation is CAWSPQTGYSTYEQYF.

V and J are TRBV27 and TRBJ1-1; 9 bases fit TRBD1. The CDR3 has 18 residues. Germline CDR1 MNHEY, CDR2 SMNVEV (reference sequence). The V gene end was trimmed by 6 bases and the J gene end by 0 bases; junction bases not matched to a gene: 14. This CDR3 is CASSRTGGSLLLNTEAFF. In DNA form, the CDR3 reads TGTGCCAGCAGCAGAACAGGGGGCTCACTTTTATTGAACACTGAAGCTTTCTTT.

The chain employs TRBV4-1 and TRBJ1-1, with D maybe TRBD1 (6 bases). Germline V gene lookup returns CDR1 MGHRA and CDR2 YSYEKL. CDR3 length: 14 residues. The V end lost 4 bases, the J end lost 1 base, and 10 bases lay between the germline ends. CDR3: CASSRNRENTEAFF. The CDR3 coding sequence is TGCGCCAGCAGCCGAAACAGGGAGAACACTGAAGCTTTCTTT.

This clonotype has ten or more counts. The chain carries TRBV30 and TRBJ2-2, with unresolved D. The CDR3 is made up of 13 amino acids. V dropped 4 bases and J dropped 2 bases, with 8 bases sitting between them. Germline V CDR1 and CDR2: GTSNPN, SVGIG (reference sequence). The CDR3, as DNA: TGTGCCTGGACTGGGGTTAACACCGGGGAGCTGTTTTTT. Translated: CAWTGVNTGELFF.

The chain combines TRBV4-1 with TRBJ1-1; no reliable D call. This CDR3 has 13 amino acids. Trimming took off 2 bases at V and 7 bases at J, with 11 bases between the two ends. Germline V gives CDR1 MGHRA, CDR2 YSYEKL. Here the CDR3 DNA reads TGCGCCAGCAGCCAACTAGACGGTATTGAAGCTTTCTTT. It translates to CASSQLDGIEAFF.

This clonotype was picked up a small number of times. The chain employs TRBV20-1 and TRBJ2-3; D is ambiguous. The length of the CDR3 is 11 residues. The germline gives CDR1 DFQATT, CDR2 SNEGSKA (reference sequence). Trimming took 7 bases from V and 3 from J, leaving 8 bases between them. The chain's CDR3 is CSVPPTDTQYF. CDR3 coding DNA: TGCAGTGTTCCCCCGACAGATACGCAGTATTTT.

This clonotype was counted a few times. The rearrangement uses TRBV20-1 and TRBJ2-2; no firm D call. Germline V lookup: CDR1 DFQATT, CDR2 SNEGSKA (reference sequence). The CDR3 consists of 11 residues. The V end was cut by 0 bases, the J end by 7 bases, with 3 bases between. The CDR3 sequence: CSAREGGELFF. CDR3 nucleotide sequence: TGCAGTGCTAGAGAGGGCGGGGAGCTGTTTTTT.

This clonotype has more than one count but fewer than ten. The gene calls are TRBV25-1 and TRBJ1-1; D is undetermined. The CDR3 sequence is 11 residues long. V dropped 11 bases and J dropped 4 bases, with 11 bases sitting between them. Per the germline V gene, CDR1 is MGHDK and CDR2 is SYGVNS. The CDR3 DNA follows: TGTGCCTCTAGGGAGGGCACTGAAGCTTTCTTT. Amino acid sequence: CASREGTEAFF.

The V gene is TRBV6-6, the J gene TRBJ2-7, with D perhaps matching TRBD2 (5 bases). Trimming took off 2 bases at V and 4 bases at J, with 12 bases between the two ends. Germline CDR1 is MNHNY and CDR2 is SVGAGI (reference sequence). This CDR3 contains 14 residues. CDR3 in amino acids: CASSYDRGVYEQYF. The CDR3 DNA is TGTGCCAGCAGTTACGACCGGGGTGTTTACGAGCAGTACTTC.

In this sample, this clonotype turned up a few times. The rearrangement uses TRBV20-1 and TRBJ2-4, with D tentatively TRBD1 or TRBD2 (5 bases each). The CDR3 is 17 residues long. With 0 bases removed from V and 3 bases from J, the gap between germline ends came to 18 bases. Germline lookup yields CDR1 DFQATT and CDR2 SNEGSKA (reference sequence). CDR3 sequence reads: CSARDEFGAELKNIQYF. DNA of the CDR3: TGCAGTGCTAGAGATGAGTTCGGGGCCGAGCTCAAAAACATTCAGTACTTC.

DNA of the CDR3: TGCAGTGCTAGAGATTGGGGACTCAACACAGATACGCAGTATTTT. Its translation is CSARDWGLNTDTQYF. V and J are TRBV20-1 and TRBJ2-3; D is possibly TRBD2 (6 bases). There are 15 residues in the CDR3. Trimming removed 0 bases at V and 2 bases at J, with 12 bases between. Per the germline V gene, CDR1 is DFQATT and CDR2 is SNEGSKA (reference sequence).

This clonotype was observed a few times. The chain employs TRBV20-1 and TRBJ2-3; perhaps TRBD2 as D (6 bases). Trimming shortened V by 6 bases and J by 1 base, and 14 bases separated the two germline ends. Germline CDR1 DFQATT, CDR2 SNEGSKA (reference sequence). The CDR3 covers 14 residues. The CDR3 nucleotides are TGCAGTGCGCCCAGTAGCGGTCGCACAGATACGCAGTATTTT. This translates into CSAPSSGRTDTQYF.

The V and J genes are TRBV7-9 and TRBJ1-2; 11 nucleotides match TRBD1. Unmatched junction bases numbered 6, after V lost 0 bases and J lost 6 bases. This CDR3 has 16 residues. Germline values: CDR1 SEHNR, CDR2 FQNEAQ (reference sequence). The CDR3 sequence: CASSLAPGQGEDGYTF. Here the CDR3 DNA reads TGTGCCAGCAGCTTAGCTCCGGGACAGGGGGAGGATGGCTACACCTTC.